This TCR beta chain was observed in a study of blood T cell repertoires in COVID-19. At the level of the study: Nucleic acid was either cDNA or gDNA, and it came from T cells, B-cell-depleted T cells, or PBMCs.

Germline CDR1 SGHTA, CDR2 FQGTGA. V lost 1 base and J lost 6; bases outside the gene matches: 2. There are 13 residues in the CDR3. Only in-frame clones appear in the TCRdb table, and some are missing; sequencing was by immunoSEQ multiplex PCR. The table has approximately 280,000 clones, 89% seen once. Sequenced material: peripheral blood. This TCR derives from a man in his fifties with acute or convalescent COVID-19. V usage is TRBV7-3 and J usage is TRBJ1-2, with 7 bases fitting TRBD1. CDR3 sequence reads: CASSLKGGDGYTF. CDR3 sequence (DNA): TGTGCCAGCAGCTTAAAAGGGGGCGATGGCTACACCTTC.